The T cell receptor beta chain described here comes from a study of T cell repertoires in cytomegalovirus infection (dated by TCRdb to about 2019). The study in broad terms: Donor HLA type was relevant to the analysis, as public TCR beta signatures indicated carriage of CMV infection together with the matching HLA type. Results and caveats for the whole study, not just this receptor: The ex vivo response was dominated by HLA-C-restricted CMV-specific TCR beta clonotypes, which also provided the single most frequent clonotype in two of eight donors. Cumulative frequency of public TCR beta family members discriminated carriers of CMV infection plus the relevant HLA type in this cohort and an independent roughly 340-donor cohort.

Comments on this clonotype: The antigen this receptor binds is unknown. No qualities accompany the bases; no much larger clone lies one base away.

The reads were generated on an Illumina HiSeq 1500. The public reads were run again by TCRdb, first through fastp at Q25 and then through MiXCR, and only productive beta chains were kept. A single entry per CDR3 protein holds the most common genes and DNA from its merged rows. The sample contains hundreds of thousands of distinct CDR3 sequences, approximately 31% of them found a single time. The ten largest clones take up roughly 13% of the sample. The junction carries 26 bases between V and J, which are trimmed by 5 bases and 0 bases respectively. As encoded in the germline V gene, CDR1 is SGHVS while CDR2 is FNYEAQ. From its cysteine to its phenylalanine, the CDR3 spans 20 amino acids. The kept DNA is CDR3 alone, 60 bases in frame from the first base.

Sequencing used PBMCs. Recombination joined TRBV7-6 with TRBJ2-1, with a tentative D gene TRBD1 over 5 matching bases. The receptor comes from a human donor in good health (CMV status not recorded). Some clones in this sample may be carry-over from other donors' samples. The CDR3 amino acid sequence is: CASSGAGRTLVYISYNEQFF. In nucleotides, the sequence is TGTGCCAGCAGCGGAGCAGGCCGGACATTGGTTTATATCTCCTACAATGAGCAGTTCTTC.